A selection of T cell receptor beta chains follows, all from one sample in a study of human versus mouse CDR3 diversity and MHC coevolution. Data came from immunoSEQ multiplex PCR; TCRdb stores just in-frame clones and leaves some out. The table records just under 60,000 clones, roughly 93% of them present only once. The sequenced sample was naive CD4+ T cells from blood. These TCRs come from a person in their 60s in good health. Each CDR3 is given without its conserved first and last residue. Each record gives: V gene, CDR3 protein.

TRBV13 ASSKPPTLSEQF
TRBV6-1 ASSAGSQPNYGYT
TRBV29-1 SVSRGSGELF
TRBV2 ARGGSSGRTDTQY
TRBV7-9 ASSSGQGNYEQY
TRBV5-1 ASSLSGSLNYEQY
TRBV9 ASSVTRTSGSWGTDTQY
TRBV5-5 ASTPWRQVNTGELF
TRBV27 ASSFKGGRVGRAGLDTQY
TRBV27 ASRGPEDTQY
TRBV29-1 SVEDRGRGNTEAF
TRBV7-2 ASSSLGGVTDTQY
TRBV4-1 ASSQARSGTGQETQY
TRBV27 ASCAISPNYGYT
TRBV6-1 ASRVQGGTDTQY
TRBV10-3 AISGGMGTGMVGSQPQH
TRBV7-6 ASSPGQGPGETQY
TRBV29-1 SVLLLGQETQY
TRBV27 ASSLGPDNSPLH
TRBV27 ASTQRSGRVGTDTQY
TRBV4-1 ASSQAGLADDNEQF
TRBV18 ASSQAAPNYGYT